This T cell receptor (beta chain) was captured in a study of T cell responses to AZD1222 COVID-19 vaccine. Libraries were prepared by immunoSEQ multiplex PCR; TCRdb keeps only in-frame clonotypes and omits some of them. Of about 170,000 clones detected, about nine tenths appear once; the ten largest clones hold around 1.6%. Concerning this clone: The antigen is unknown.

Whole-study results and caveats: The study reported that nearly half of spike-specific TCRs target unmutated variant regions. No repertoire was sampled before or during the peak T cell response, only after it.

The CDR3 contains 14 residues. Germline CDR1 reads MNHEY; CDR2 reads SMNVEV (reference sequence). Trimming took 5 bases from V and 0 from J, leaving 11 bases between them. The specimen comprised peripheral blood, sampled on day 0 of AZD1222 vaccination. The rearrangement links TRBV27 to TRBJ2-7; D possibly corresponds to TRBD2 (6 bases). This TCR was sampled from an adult in good health. CDR3 in DNA: TGTGCCAGCAGTCGATTCGGGAGCTCCTACGAGCAGTACTTC. This encodes CASSRFGSSYEQYF.